This is a list of T cell receptor beta chains from one sample in a study of regulatory T cells in long-lasting Graves disease. MiXCR was run by TCRdb on the multiplex PCR reads, yielding one entry per CDR3 protein. The sample holds around 510,000 distinct CDR3 sequences, about 20% seen once. Sequencing was performed on peripheral blood mononuclear cells (PBMCs), taken when the disease was refractory, from a patient treated with antithyroid drugs. These receptors were taken from a female donor with Graves disease. CDR3s include the opening cysteine and the closing phenylalanine or tryptophan. The D gene is left open where the match is weak. Clone size appears in some rows only: once, few, many, or a class for an expanded clone.

TGTGCCAGCAGCTTAAGGCGACCGGGACTAGCGGGAGTTAGGCAAGAGACCCAGTACTTC CASSLRRPGLAGVRQETQYF many TRBD2 TRBJ2-5 TRBV7-2 20
TGCGCCAGCAGCGACACGCCCGGGACAGGCTACTACGAGCAGTACTTC CASSDTPGTGYYEQYF - TRBD1 TRBJ2-7 TRBV5-1 16
TGTGCCAGCACTCCCGGACAGTTCCCCTACGAGCAGTACTTC CASTPGQFPYEQYF few - TRBJ2-7 TRBV28 14
TGCAGCGTGGAAACCGGGACAGGGGGTTACGAGCAGTACTTC CSVETGTGGYEQYF few TRBD1 TRBJ2-7 TRBV29-1 14
TGTGCCAGCAAACCGGGCAACTCTGGAAACACCATATATTTT CASKPGNSGNTIYF - - TRBJ1-3 TRBV7-8 14
TGTGCCAGCAGCCCGGGACAGCCGTCCCACGAGCAGTACTTC CASSPGQPSHEQYF many TRBD1 TRBJ2-7 TRBV7-3 14
TGTGCCAGCATCTCCTTTGGACAGGGCTACGGGCAGTACTTC CASISFGQGYGQYF - TRBD1 TRBJ2-7 TRBV6-1 14
TGTGCCAGCAGTTTAGTGTTGGGACAGGGGGCACATCAGCCCCAGCATTTT CASSLVLGQGAHQPQHF few TRBD1 TRBJ1-5 TRBV12-3/TRBV12-4 17
TGTGCCAGCAGCCTATCCGGGACAGGGCTAGAAGAGACCCAGTACTTC CASSLSGTGLEETQYF few TRBD1 TRBJ2-5 TRBV14 16
TGCAGTGCTAGATTCGGACAGGGAAATCAGCCCCAGCATTTT CSARFGQGNQPQHF - TRBD1 TRBJ1-5 TRBV20-1 14
TGTGCCAGCCTCCGGGGGGGGGGGTACTATGGCTACACCTTC CASLRGGGYYGYTF - - TRBJ1-2 TRBV28 14
TGTGCCAGCAGTTTAGGGACCTACTTGTCCTACGAGCAGTACTTC CASSLGTYLSYEQYF many - TRBJ2-7 TRBV28 15
TGCAGCGGGGGACCGAGCTCTGTAGCTTTCTTT CSGGPSSVAFF many - TRBJ1-1 TRBV29-1 11
TGCAGCGTTGACGGACTAGTGGGGTCCGAGCAGTACTTC CSVDGLVGSEQYF few TRBD2 TRBJ2-7 TRBV29-1 13
TGTGCCAGCAGTGCCCCAGGGTTCAACACCTTC CASSAPGFNTF many - TRBJ1-2 TRBV12-3/TRBV12-4 11
TGTGCCAGCAGGAAGGGGCAGGGACGCGAGCAGTACTTC CASRKGQGREQYF many - TRBJ2-7 TRBV2 13
TGTGCCAGCAGTCCGAGACAGGGCCTCGAGCAGTACTTC CASSPRQGLEQYF many TRBD1 TRBJ2-7 TRBV6-2/TRBV6-3 13
TGTGCCAGCAGTTTTCTGGGTTCCCACTACGCGAACACCGGGGAGCTGTTTTTT CASSFLGSHYANTGELFF many - TRBJ2-2 TRBV27 18
TGTGCCAGTAGTATGACGGGGTTGAATAATTCACCCCTCCACTTT CASSMTGLNNSPLHF few - TRBJ1-6 TRBV19 15
TGTGCCAGCAGGGACAGCGGGAAAGAGACCCAGTACTTC CASRDSGKETQYF many - TRBJ2-5 TRBV6-1 13
TGTGCCAGCAGACCCTCCGGGACCGTTAATGAAAAACTGTTTTTT CASRPSGTVNEKLFF - - TRBJ1-4 TRBV5-4 15
TGCGCCAGCAGCCCTGGAGAGGGCCAAAACATTCAGTACTTC CASSPGEGQNIQYF - - TRBJ2-4 TRBV5-1 14
TGTGCCAGCAGTTACTCGGGTCCCGCCTATGGCTACACCTTC CASSYSGPAYGYTF - - TRBJ1-2 TRBV6-5 14
TGTGCCAGCAGTTTAAGTGCCGCTTTTGAAAAACTGTTTTTT CASSLSAAFEKLFF many - TRBJ1-4 TRBV28 14
TGTGCCAGCAGCCCGCGGGAGGGGGCCTCCTACGAGCAGTACTTC CASSPREGASYEQYF - TRBD2 TRBJ2-7 TRBV7-9 15
TGTGCCAGCAGCGTCCCGGAGGGGGTAGGAGAGCAGTACTTC CASSVPEGVGEQYF - - TRBJ2-7 TRBV5-6 14
TGTGCTAGTGGTTCCACCGGGGAGCTGTTTTTT CASGSTGELFF many - TRBJ2-2 TRBV12-5 11
TGTGCCAGCAGTTTTCGGCTGACCGGGGAGCTGTTTTTT CASSFRLTGELFF many - TRBJ2-2 TRBV28 13
TGTGCCAGCATCAGGCCCGGCCGTCAAGAGACCCAGTACTTC CASIRPGRQETQYF many - TRBJ2-5 TRBV28 14
TGCGCCAGCAGCTTGACTAGCGTCTCCCAAGAGACCCAGTACTTC CASSLTSVSQETQYF once TRBD2 TRBJ2-5 TRBV5-1 15
TGTGCCAGCAGCTCACCACTAGGACTGGGAGCTGGGGCCAACGTCCTGACTTTC CASSSPLGLGAGANVLTF - - TRBJ2-6 TRBV7-8 18
TGTGCCAGCAGTTTTGGGGACAGCGCCTACGAGCAGTACTTC CASSFGDSAYEQYF many TRBD1 TRBJ2-7 TRBV28 14